One T cell receptor beta chain is described in this entry. Clones were read by immunoSEQ multiplex PCR, and TCRdb kept only the in-frame ones, dropping some. This table holds around 140,000 clones, approximately 87% found once. These data belong to a study of radiation and T cells in renal cell carcinoma. The CDR3 covers 15 residues. The junction had 4 bases not matched to a gene; V was cut back by 6 bases and J by 2 bases. Germline-derived CDR1 and CDR2 are MNHEY and SVGAGI. The time point here: baseline pretreatment blood. Treatment meaning: 15 Gy SBRT to primary tumor, nephrectomy 4 weeks later. The TCR comes from a woman aged 45-60 years with renal cell carcinoma. V is TRBV6-5 and J is TRBJ2-1; the match to TRBD2 covers 10 bases. The specimen comprised blood, sampled from a patient whose treatment included radiotherapy and nephrectomy. The CDR3 reads CASRLTSGAYNEQFF. In DNA, the CDR3 is TGTGCCAGCAGACTAACTAGCGGGGCCTACAATGAGCAGTTCTTC.